The clone carrying this T cell receptor (beta chain) was seen ten or more times. Its antigen is unidentified. The data originate from a study of regulatory T cells in long-lasting Graves disease. Findings of the study overall: Favored gene segments in persistent disease were TRBV28, TRBJ1-2 and TRBJ2-5.

As for time point: newly diagnosed GD, antithyroid drugs for less than 3 months. Extracted RNA from PBMCs served as the source of the TCR library. Investigators prepared the TCR beta libraries by applying iRepertoire HTBI primers and Arm-PCR of CDR3 regions. TCRdb processed the multiplex PCR reads anew with MiXCR; each CDR3 protein has one entry. Of some 600,000 distinct CDR3 sequences listed, roughly a sixth are singletons. Germline lookup yields CDR1 MNHNS and CDR2 SASEGT. The trim removed 6 bases at V and 1 base at J, leaving 8 bases unmatched. This CDR3 has 16 residues. This sample also appeared in a second study, on T cells in Graves' hyperthyroidism and ophthalmopathy.

The source of this sequence is a man between 18 and 35 years old with Graves disease. The sample consisted of peripheral blood mononuclear cells (PBMCs), taken at new diagnosis, from a patient treated with antithyroid drugs. The V and J genes are TRBV6-1 and TRBJ1-4; 7 positions agree with TRBD1. This CDR3 is CASRTTGEGTNEKLFF. CDR3 DNA: TGTGCCAGCAGAACAACAGGGGAGGGAACTAATGAAAAACTGTTTTTT.